This T cell receptor beta chain was identified during a study of control samples from healthy donors and cancer patients. The data were produced by immunoSEQ multiplex PCR, yet TCRdb's version contains in-frame clones alone and is incomplete. This sample has fewer than 20,000 clones, with approximately 82% found just once. This CDR3 comprises 16 residues. The junction had 7 bases not matched to a gene; V was cut back by 5 bases and J by 5 bases. Per the germline V gene, CDR1 is SGHTA and CDR2 is FQGNSA. This receptor was obtained from a man older than 75 with head and neck cancer. The sample comprised PBMCs. The rearrangement uses TRBV7-2 and TRBJ2-1; 12 bases match TRBD2. CDR3 nucleotides: TGTGCCAGCAGCCCTCTACTAGCGGGGGGCCACAATGAGCAGTTCTTC. This sequence encodes CASSPLLAGGHNEQFF.